These T cell receptor beta chains were read from a single sample in a study of T-cell reconstitution after alpha-beta-depleted transplantation in children. Each CDR3 protein is one row after TCRdb ran MiXCR on the PCR reads. This sample yields 580,000 or so distinct CDR3 sequences, of which under 30% are seen a single time; over 12% belongs to the top ten. The sample here was PBMCs, mostly from graft donor cells, taken 360 days after TCRalphabeta/CD19-depleted stem cell transplant. The receptor set was obtained from a boy under two years old who had a stem cell transplant for acute myeloid leukemia, so the T cells may come from the graft donor. CDR3s include the opening cysteine and the closing phenylalanine or tryptophan. D genes are given only for firm matches. Size is omitted from some rows. Given values are once, few, many or a class for expanded clones.

V	J	size	D	CDR3	DNA
TRBV7-9	TRBJ2-4	many	TRBD1	CASSFRDRGNIQYF	TGTGCCAGCAGCTTCCGGGACAGGGGAAACATTCAGTACTTC
TRBV7-9	TRBJ1-5	few	NA	CASSLDWGTSNQPQHF	TGTGCCAGCAGCTTAGATTGGGGGACCAGCAATCAGCCCCAGCATTTT
TRBV7-9	TRBJ2-2	many	NA	CASPPSTVNTGELFF	TGTGCCAGCCCGCCGTCGACAGTGAACACCGGGGAGCTGTTTTTT
TRBV12-3/TRBV12-4	TRBJ2-3	many	TRBD1	CASNRGLGTDTQYF	TGTGCCAGTAACAGGGGGCTGGGCACAGATACGCAGTATTTT
TRBV11-2	TRBJ2-5	once	NA	CASSSVMVQETQYF	TGTGCCAGCAGCTCGGTGATGGTTCAAGAGACCCAGTACTTC
TRBV7-9	TRBJ1-1	many	TRBD1	CASSSGQGWFTEAFF	TGTGCCAGCAGCTCCGGACAGGGTTGGTTCACTGAAGCTTTCTTT
TRBV6-5	TRBJ2-1	many	NA	CASRKGVEQFF	TGTGCCAGCAGAAAAGGGGTGGAGCAGTTCTTC
TRBV10-3	TRBJ1-1	once	NA	CAISRGAENTEAFF	TGTGCCATCAGTCGGGGGGCTGAGAACACTGAAGCTTTCTTT
TRBV12-3/TRBV12-4	TRBJ2-5	few	TRBD2	CASSKTSGGAGETQYF	TGTGCCAGCAGTAAAACTAGCGGGGGGGCCGGAGAGACCCAGTACTTC
TRBV29-1	TRBJ2-6	many	NA	CSVQESGANVLTF	TGCAGCGTACAAGAGTCTGGGGCCAACGTCCTGACTTTC
TRBV24-1	TRBJ2-5	NA	NA	CATSDPGIQGGQETQYF	TGTGCCACCAGTGACCCGGGGATCCAAGGGGGCCAAGAGACCCAGTACTTC
TRBV10-1	TRBJ2-5	NA	NA	CASSEGQGKETQYF	TGCGCCAGCAGTGAGGGTCAAGGGAAGGAGACCCAGTACTTC
TRBV15	TRBJ1-3	few	TRBD1	CATSRDTRGQSGNTIYF	TGTGCCACCAGCAGAGATACCAGGGGGCAGTCTGGAAACACCATATATTTT
TRBV7-6	TRBJ2-3	NA	NA	CASSLAADGTYTQYF	TGTGCCAGCAGCTTAGCTGCGGACGGCACGTATACGCAGTATTTT
TRBV20-1	TRBJ2-2	many	TRBD2	CSASGTSGTGELFF	TGCAGTGCTAGTGGGACTAGCGGCACCGGGGAGCTGTTTTTT
TRBV6-1	TRBJ2-6	NA	NA	CASRPPVRSGANVLTF	TGTGCCAGCAGACCTCCGGTTCGCTCTGGGGCCAACGTCCTGACTTTC
TRBV20-1	TRBJ2-7	NA	NA	CSVAPDTYYEQYF	TGCAGTGTGGCCCCAGACACTTACTACGAGCAGTACTTC
TRBV15	TRBJ2-1	few	TRBD2	CATSRAWRLAGAIAPNEQFF	TGTGCCACCAGCAGAGCTTGGAGACTAGCGGGGGCCATCGCCCCTAATGAGCAGTTCTTC
TRBV5-1	TRBJ2-1	NA	TRBD2	CASRERGKEQFF	TGCGCCAGCAGGGAGCGGGGAAAAGAGCAGTTCTTC
TRBV5-5	TRBJ2-5	many	NA	CASSLVGTRQETQYF	TGTGCCAGCAGCTTGGTTGGGACACGACAAGAGACCCAGTACTTC
TRBV7-2	TRBJ2-7	NA	NA	CASSLSGSRYEQYF	TGTGCCAGCAGCTTAAGTGGGAGTAGGTACGAGCAGTACTTC
TRBV20-1	TRBJ2-7	many	NA	CSARGGGSNYEQYF	TGCAGTGCTAGAGGCGGGGGCAGTAACTACGAGCAGTACTTC
TRBV12-3/TRBV12-4	TRBJ1-5	many	NA	CASSSHRERLSNQPQHF	TGTGCCAGCAGTTCCCACCGAGAACGGCTTAGCAATCAGCCCCAGCATTTT
TRBV20-1	TRBJ2-3	many	NA	CSARASVDTQYF	TGCAGTGCTAGAGCGTCGGTAGATACGCAGTATTTT
TRBV10-3	TRBJ1-4	NA	TRBD1	CATSDSGTGGSVANEKLFF	TGTGCCACCTCGGACAGCGGGACAGGGGGCTCAGTGGCTAATGAAAAACTGTTTTTT
TRBV5-1	TRBJ1-1	many	TRBD1	CASSPTGEANTEAFF	TGCGCCAGCAGCCCGACAGGGGAAGCGAACACTGAAGCTTTCTTT
TRBV20-1	TRBJ2-1	many	NA	CGVGKIYNEQFF	TGCGGTGTTGGAAAGATCTACAATGAGCAGTTCTTC
TRBV20-1	TRBJ2-1	NA	TRBD1	CSARGPGQGAASINEQFF	TGCAGTGCTAGGGGGCCGGGACAGGGGGCAGCGAGCATCAATGAGCAGTTCTTC
TRBV20-1	TRBJ2-7	many	NA	CSAPRPGAPYEQYF	TGCAGTGCTCCCAGACCGGGGGCCCCCTACGAGCAGTACTTC
TRBV27	TRBJ2-1	NA	NA	CASGLATNEQFF	TGTGCCAGCGGGCTAGCGACGAATGAGCAGTTCTTC
TRBV15	TRBJ2-7	NA	NA	CATSRDREYEQYF	TGTGCCACCAGCAGAGATCGGGAATACGAGCAGTACTTC
TRBV20-1	TRBJ1-2	NA	TRBD1	CSAEPDRDYGYTF	TGCAGTGCTGAACCCGACAGGGACTATGGCTACACCTTC
TRBV5-1	TRBJ2-1	many	TRBD1	CASSPTRGQGYNEQFF	TGCGCCAGCAGCCCGACCCGGGGACAGGGCTACAATGAGCAGTTCTTC
TRBV2	TRBJ2-2	many	NA	CASSAQGTGELFF	TGTGCCAGCAGCGCTCAGGGGACCGGGGAGCTGTTTTTT
TRBV7-2	TRBJ2-7	few	TRBD2	CASSTLAGGAVEQYF	TGTGCCAGCAGCACCCTAGCGGGGGGGGCTGTGGAGCAGTACTTC
TRBV20-1	TRBJ2-3	many	TRBD2	CSARDPLAGGTDTQYF	TGCAGTGCTAGAGATCCCCTAGCGGGGGGTACAGATACGCAGTATTTT
TRBV20-1	TRBJ2-5	many	NA	CSASSGASLQETQYF	TGCAGTGCTAGTTCCGGGGCTAGCTTACAAGAGACCCAGTACTTC
TRBV5-6	TRBJ2-1	NA	TRBD2	CASSLKRGGLGEQFF	TGTGCCAGCAGCTTAAAGCGGGGGGGCCTGGGTGAGCAGTTCTTC
TRBV11-2	TRBJ2-1	NA	TRBD2	CASSGRLSGAHREQFF	TGTGCCAGCAGCGGTCGACTCAGCGGGGCTCATAGGGAGCAGTTCTTC
TRBV20-1	TRBJ2-5	few	NA	CSARDATDETQYF	TGCAGTGCTAGAGATGCGACTGACGAGACCCAGTACTTC
TRBV7-9	TRBJ2-6	few	NA	CASSLARGGTGANVLTF	TGTGCCAGCAGCTTAGCGAGGGGGGGGACTGGGGCCAACGTCCTGACTTTC
TRBV5-4	TRBJ2-6	NA	NA	CASSYGHRADSGANVLTF	TGTGCCAGCAGCTACGGCCACAGGGCAGACTCTGGGGCCAACGTCCTGACTTTC
TRBV7-7	TRBJ2-5	NA	NA	CASSDGVGKYF	TGTGCCAGCAGCGATGGGGTCGGAAAGTACTTC
TRBV29-1	TRBJ1-2	NA	NA	CSVEFGDGYTF	TGCAGCGTTGAGTTTGGTGATGGCTACACCTTC
TRBV24-1	TRBJ2-2	many	NA	CATLAGNTGELFF	TGTGCCACCTTGGCGGGGAACACCGGGGAGCTGTTTTTT
TRBV4-3	TRBJ2-1	few	NA	CASSQDLGDNEQFF	TGCGCCAGCAGCCAAGATCTTGGGGACAATGAGCAGTTCTTC
TRBV7-2	TRBJ1-5	NA	NA	CASSPQHYQPQHF	TGTGCCAGCAGCCCCCAACACTATCAGCCCCAGCATTTT
TRBV27	TRBJ2-2	many	NA	CASRHGATNTGELFF	TGTGCCAGCCGCCACGGGGCGACGAACACCGGGGAGCTGTTTTTT
TRBV15	TRBJ2-5	many	NA	CATSREEAVETQYF	TGTGCCACCAGCAGAGAAGAGGCAGTAGAGACCCAGTACTTC
TRBV7-8	TRBJ1-4	NA	NA	CASSLGRGEKLFF	TGTGCCAGCAGCTTGGGTAGGGGGGAAAAACTGTTTTTT
TRBV20-1	TRBJ2-5	NA	TRBD2	CSARLGTSIQETQYF	TGCAGTGCTAGACTGGGGACTAGCATCCAAGAGACCCAGTACTTC
TRBV20-1	TRBJ2-1	NA	NA	CSARLTGLDNEQFF	TGCAGTGCTAGACTTACAGGGCTGGACAATGAGCAGTTCTTC
TRBV20-1	TRBJ1-1	few	TRBD1	CSARDGQGGQAFF	TGCAGTGCTAGAGATGGACAGGGGGGACAAGCTTTCTTT
TRBV20-1	TRBJ1-5	NA	NA	CSARMMGINRNQPQHF	TGCAGTGCTAGAATGATGGGAATTAATCGCAATCAGCCCCAGCATTTT
TRBV4-1	TRBJ2-5	few	TRBD2	CASSQDASGGQETQYF	TGCGCCAGCAGCCAAGATGCCAGCGGGGGCCAAGAGACCCAGTACTTC
TRBV24-1	TRBJ2-7	NA	NA	CATSDSSYEQYF	TGTGCCACCAGTGATTCGTCCTACGAGCAGTACTTC
TRBV20-1	TRBJ1-6	few	NA	CSARAVQERSPLHF	TGCAGTGCTAGAGCTGTCCAAGAGAGATCACCCCTCCACTTT
TRBV6-1	TRBJ1-6	few	NA	CASSEAGDYSPLHF	TGTGCCAGCAGTGAAGCCGGAGACTATTCACCCCTCCACTTT
TRBV2	TRBJ1-6	NA	NA	CASSELTDPSPLHF	TGTGCCAGCAGTGAATTGACAGACCCATCACCCCTCCACTTT
TRBV13	TRBJ2-1	few	NA	CASSLGRGPPNEQFF	TGTGCCAGCAGCTTAGGCCGAGGTCCCCCCAATGAGCAGTTCTTC